These 28 T cell receptor beta chains were all obtained from the same sample, sequenced in a study of T cells expressing NK-cell markers. TCRdb reprocessed the 5' RACE reads and reports one entry per CDR3 protein, with no DNA. The listing records 350,000 to 450,000 distinct CDR3 sequences. The material sequenced was blood T cells: a sorted CD56 or NKG2C T cell subset, CD4+ or CD8+ T cells, or bulk PBMC T cells (not recorded which). The receptors stem from a man aged 18-70 years in good health.

This chain joins TRBV12-3 or TRBV12-4 and TRBJ1-1. CDR3 length: 14 amino acids. The CDR3 is CASSDSFMNTEAFF.

The chain employs TRBV5-1 and TRBJ1-4. CDR3 length: 15 residues. CDR1 is SGHRS, CDR2 YFSETQ, per germline. This CDR3 is CASSLAGHKNEKLFF.

The chain has TRBV20-1 and TRBJ1-4; the D call of TRBD1 rests on TCRdb alone, since no DNA is present to check it. CDR1 is DFQATT, CDR2 SNEGSKA, per germline (reference sequence). The CDR3 length is 13 residues. The chain's CDR3 is CSAVGGANEKLFF.

The chain links TRBV20-1 to TRBJ1-3; TCRdb picks TRBD1, but there is no DNA to check that call. From germline, CDR1 is DFQATT and CDR2 SNEGSKA (reference sequence). CDR3 length: 17 residues. The CDR3 loop reads CSARGDRSKSSGNTIYF.

This sequence joins TRBV12-5 and TRBJ1-1; no DNA is available, so the TRBD1 call from TCRdb remains unchecked. The CDR3 is 17 residues long. The V gene's germline CDR1 is LGHNT and CDR2 FRNRAP. CDR3 residues: CASGSPGRGRAVTEAFF.

The chain joins TRBV7-9 to TRBJ1-6; TCRdb's D call of TRBD1 is untestable without DNA. CDR3 length: 15 residues. CDR1 and CDR2 from the germline V gene are SEHNR and FQNEAQ (reference sequence). This CDR3 is CASSQTGTTNSPLHF.

The chain recombines TRBV25-1 with TRBJ2-3; no DNA is available, so the TRBD1 call from TCRdb remains unchecked. The CDR3 is 13 amino acids. Germline loops: CDR1 MGHDK, CDR2 SYGVNS. CDR3 in amino acids: CAYTREGTDTQYF.

The rearrangement links TRBV20-1 to TRBJ1-1; with no DNA, the TCRdb D assignment of TRBD1 cannot be verified. The CDR3 has 14 residues. The germline V gene encodes CDR1 DFQATT and CDR2 SNEGSKA (reference sequence). The CDR3: CSARAGYGNTEAFF.

This chain uses TRBV12-3 or TRBV12-4 with TRBJ2-7; lacking DNA, the TRBD1 call made by TCRdb goes unchecked. The CDR3 totals 13 residues. CDR3 loop: CASTPGPGYEQYF.

This chain joins TRBV5-1 and TRBJ1-1. The CDR3 sequence is 13 residues long. Germline V gene data show CDR1 as SGHRS and CDR2 as YFSETQ. The CDR3 region is CASSLGGNTEAFF. Drawing the rest from reference TRBV5-1 and TRBJ1-1, the complete variable domain is KAGVTQTPRYLIKTRGQQVTLSCSPISGHRSVSWYQQTPGQGLQFLFEYFSETQRNKGNFPGRFSGRQFSNSRSEMNVSTLELGDSALYLCASSLGGNTEAFFGQGTRLTVV.

V usage is TRBV27 and J usage is TRBJ1-1; checking the TCRdb D call of TRBD1 is not possible without DNA. This CDR3 has 14 residues. The germline gives CDR1 MNHEY, CDR2 SMNVEV (reference sequence). The CDR3 spells CASKFAGGVTEAFF.

V and J are TRBV9 and TRBJ2-5. Germline-derived CDR1 and CDR2 are SGDLS and YYNGEE. The length of the CDR3 is 15 residues. The CDR3 spells CASSVASGRQETQYF.

This chain links TRBV2 with TRBJ2-5; as DNA is missing, the TRBD1 call by TCRdb cannot be tested. Per germline, CDR1 SNHLY and CDR2 FYNNEI. The CDR3 is 14 residues long. CDR3 amino acids: CASSERTGRETQYF.

CDR3 protein: CASRGGGAGETQYF. The V call is TRBV6-1, the J call TRBJ2-5; the TRBD2 assignment by TCRdb is unverifiable without DNA. The CDR3 sequence is 14 residues long. Germline lookup yields CDR1 MNHNS and CDR2 SASEGT.

The chain couples TRBV5-1 to TRBJ1-1; TCRdb lists TRBD1, though no DNA is available to test this call. The V gene's germline CDR1 is SGHRS and CDR2 YFSETQ. The CDR3 runs to 15 residues. The CDR3 protein is CASSLGDTRRTEAFF.

The V and J genes are TRBV29-1 and TRBJ2-2; TCRdb indicates TRBD2, and absent DNA this call remains unverified. The CDR3 has 14 residues. The germline gives CDR1 SQVTM, CDR2 ANQGSEA. CDR3 loop: CSVLLAGNTGELFF.

This rearrangement joins TRBV12-3 or TRBV12-4 to TRBJ2-3; the TRBD1 assignment by TCRdb is unverifiable without DNA. This CDR3 comprises 15 residues. The CDR3 sequence is CASSLGDGYTDTQYF.

The chain uses TRBV7-2 and TRBJ2-1. This CDR3 is 12 amino acids long. The germline CDR1 and CDR2 sequences are SGHTA and FQGNSA. The CDR3 loop reads CASSFKRQEQFF.

The chain employs TRBV12-3 or TRBV12-4 and TRBJ2-1; TCRdb reports TRBD2, a call that lacks DNA to check it against. The CDR3 loop spans 18 amino acids. The CDR3 sequence is CASSKPGLAGGLGNEQFF.

The chain carries TRBV5-1 and TRBJ2-7; no DNA is available, so the TRBD1 call from TCRdb remains unchecked. This CDR3 region has 16 residues. Germline V lookup: CDR1 SGHRS, CDR2 YFSETQ. The CDR3: CASSLAPGQTIYEQYF.

The V call is TRBV7-9, the J call TRBJ2-3; TCRdb's assignment of TRBD1 cannot be checked, as there is no DNA. Germline V gene sequence: CDR1 SEHNR, CDR2 FQNEAQ (reference sequence). There are 14 residues in the CDR3. The CDR3 loop reads CASSLRSGEDTQYF.

J is TRBJ2-7 and V is TRBV29-1. This CDR3 spans 14 amino acids. The V gene's germline CDR1 is SQVTM and CDR2 ANQGSEA. This CDR3 reads CSVGGSMVMREQYF.

The J gene is TRBJ1-1, the V gene TRBV11-2; TCRdb's assignment of TRBD1 cannot be checked, as there is no DNA. Germline CDR1 is SGHAT and CDR2 is FQNNGV. The CDR3 is made up of 14 amino acids. The CDR3 spells CASSSFRANTEAFF.

The chain recombines TRBV4-2 with TRBJ1-4; TCRdb gives TRBD1 as the D gene, but with no DNA this cannot be confirmed. Germline lookup yields CDR1 LGHNA and CDR2 YNFKEQ. CDR3 size: 16 residues. CDR3 protein: CASSQDRRGGREKLFF.

The chain has TRBV2 and TRBJ2-2. Germline V gives CDR1 SNHLY, CDR2 FYNNEI. CDR3 length: 13 amino acids. The CDR3 sequence is CASREDGTGELFF.

The chain links TRBV5-6 to TRBJ1-3. The CDR3 extends over 14 amino acids. Germline V gene data show CDR1 as SGHDT and CDR2 as YYEEEE. CDR3 sequence: CASTIQVSGNTIYF.

The V and J genes are TRBV20-1 and TRBJ1-1; checking the TCRdb D call of TRBD1 is not possible without DNA. The V gene's germline CDR1 is DFQATT and CDR2 SNEGSKA (reference sequence). The length of the CDR3 is 14 residues. This CDR3 reads CSVTLDRAYTEAFF.

V usage is TRBV6-5 and J usage is TRBJ2-5; lacking DNA, the TRBD1 call made by TCRdb goes unchecked. Germline-derived CDR1 and CDR2 are MNHEY and SVGAGI. CDR3 length: 17 residues. CDR3 region: CASSYLGRQASRETQYF.